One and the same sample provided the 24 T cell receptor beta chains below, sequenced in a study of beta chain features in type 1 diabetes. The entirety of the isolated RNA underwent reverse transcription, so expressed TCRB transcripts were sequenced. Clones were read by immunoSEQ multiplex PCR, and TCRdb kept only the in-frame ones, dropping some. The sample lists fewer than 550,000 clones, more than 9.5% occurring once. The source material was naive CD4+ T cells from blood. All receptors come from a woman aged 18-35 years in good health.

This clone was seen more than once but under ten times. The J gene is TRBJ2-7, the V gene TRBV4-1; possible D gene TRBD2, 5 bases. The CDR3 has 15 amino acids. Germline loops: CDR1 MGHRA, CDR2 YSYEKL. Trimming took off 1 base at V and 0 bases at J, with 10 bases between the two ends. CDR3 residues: CASSQGAGRSYEQYF. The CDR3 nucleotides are TGCGCCAGCAGCCAAGGGGCGGGCCGCTCCTACGAGCAGTACTTC.

The CDR3 here is CASSPPRQGRFNEQFF. CDR3 nucleotide sequence: TGTGCCAGCAGCCCACCGAGGCAGGGTAGGTTCAATGAGCAGTTCTTC. J is TRBJ2-1 and V is TRBV11-3, with D possibly being TRBD1 (5 bases). V was trimmed by 5 bases and J by 6 bases, leaving 20 bases between them. The CDR3 is made up of 16 amino acids. Germline V gene data show CDR1 as SGHNT and CDR2 as YENEEA.

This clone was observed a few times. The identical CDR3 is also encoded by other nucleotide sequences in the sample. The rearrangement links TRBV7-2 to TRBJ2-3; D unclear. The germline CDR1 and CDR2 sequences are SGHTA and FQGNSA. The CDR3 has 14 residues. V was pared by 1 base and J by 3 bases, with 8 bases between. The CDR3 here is CASSLDSSTDTQYF. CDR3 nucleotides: TGTGCCAGCAGCTTAGACTCTAGTACAGATACGCAGTATTTT.

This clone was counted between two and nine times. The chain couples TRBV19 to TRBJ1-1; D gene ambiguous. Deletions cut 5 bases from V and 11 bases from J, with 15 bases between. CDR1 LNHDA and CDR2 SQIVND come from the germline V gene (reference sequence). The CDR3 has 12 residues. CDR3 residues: CASSALSSMAFF. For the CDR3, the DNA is TGTGCCAGTAGTGCCCTCAGTTCGATGGCTTTCTTT.

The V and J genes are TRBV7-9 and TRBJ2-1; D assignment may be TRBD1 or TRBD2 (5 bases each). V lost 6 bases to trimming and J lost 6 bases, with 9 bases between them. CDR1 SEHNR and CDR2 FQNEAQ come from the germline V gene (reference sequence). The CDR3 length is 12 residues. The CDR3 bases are TGTGCCAGCAGTCCGGGACGCAATGAGCAGTTCTTC. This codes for CASSPGRNEQFF.

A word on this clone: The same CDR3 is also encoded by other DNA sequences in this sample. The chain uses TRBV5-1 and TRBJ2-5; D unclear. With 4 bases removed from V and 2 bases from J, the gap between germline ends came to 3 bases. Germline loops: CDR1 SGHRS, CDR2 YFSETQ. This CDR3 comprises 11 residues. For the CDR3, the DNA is TGCGCCAGCAGCCAGCAAGAGACCCAGTACTTC. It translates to CASSQQETQYF.

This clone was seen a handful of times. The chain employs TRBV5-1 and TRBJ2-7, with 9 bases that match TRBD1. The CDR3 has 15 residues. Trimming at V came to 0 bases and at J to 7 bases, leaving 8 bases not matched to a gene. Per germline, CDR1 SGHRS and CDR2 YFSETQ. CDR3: CASSLAGQGNGEQYV. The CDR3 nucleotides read TGCGCCAGCAGCTTGGCCGGACAGGGGAATGGAGAGCAGTACGTC.

CDR3 bases: TGTGCCAGCAGCTCTACAGGGGTGGACACTGAAGCTTTCTTT. Its protein product is CASSSTGVDTEAFF. This chain connects TRBV7-3 to TRBJ1-1; 7 bases align to TRBD1. Germline CDR1 SGHTA, CDR2 FQGTGA. The ends lost 4 bases at V and 3 bases at J; junction bases unmatched: 5. The CDR3 runs 14 residues.

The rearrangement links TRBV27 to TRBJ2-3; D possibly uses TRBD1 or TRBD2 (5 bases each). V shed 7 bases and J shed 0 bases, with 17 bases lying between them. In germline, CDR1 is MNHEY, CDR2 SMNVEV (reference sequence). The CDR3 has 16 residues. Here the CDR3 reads CASKRGVGGSTDTQYF. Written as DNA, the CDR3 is TGTGCCAGCAAAAGAGGCGTTGGGGGAAGCACAGATACGCAGTATTTT.

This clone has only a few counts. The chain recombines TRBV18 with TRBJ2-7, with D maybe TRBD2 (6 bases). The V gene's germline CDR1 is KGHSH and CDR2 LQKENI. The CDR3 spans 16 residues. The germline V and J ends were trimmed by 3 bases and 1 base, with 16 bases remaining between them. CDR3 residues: CASSPAVPRGSYEQYF. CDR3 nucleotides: TGTGCCAGCTCACCCGCCGTCCCCCGGGGGTCCTACGAGCAGTACTTC.

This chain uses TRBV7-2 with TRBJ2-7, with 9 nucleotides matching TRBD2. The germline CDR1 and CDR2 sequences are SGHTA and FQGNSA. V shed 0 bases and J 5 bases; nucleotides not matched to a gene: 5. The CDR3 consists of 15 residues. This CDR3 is CASSLAPSGKNEQYF. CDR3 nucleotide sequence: TGTGCCAGCAGCTTAGCTCCTAGCGGGAAGAACGAGCAGTACTTC.

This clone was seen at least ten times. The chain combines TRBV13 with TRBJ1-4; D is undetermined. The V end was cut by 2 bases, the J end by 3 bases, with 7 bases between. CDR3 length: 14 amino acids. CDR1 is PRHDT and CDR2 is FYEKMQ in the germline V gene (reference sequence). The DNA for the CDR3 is TGTGCCAGCAGCTTAAAGTCTGCTAATGAAAAACTGTTTTTT. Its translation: CASSLKSANEKLFF.

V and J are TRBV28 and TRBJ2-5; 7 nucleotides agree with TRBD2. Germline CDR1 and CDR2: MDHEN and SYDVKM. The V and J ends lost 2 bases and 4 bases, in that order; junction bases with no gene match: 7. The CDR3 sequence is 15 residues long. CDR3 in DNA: TGTGCCAGCAGTTTAGGTGTATCGGGGGGAGAGACCCAGTACTTC. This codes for CASSLGVSGGETQYF.

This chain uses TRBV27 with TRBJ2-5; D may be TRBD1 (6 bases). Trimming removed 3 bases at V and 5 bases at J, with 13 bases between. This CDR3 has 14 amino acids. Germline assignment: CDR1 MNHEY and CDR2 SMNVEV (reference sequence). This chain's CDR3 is CASSFSGVGETQYF. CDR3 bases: TGTGCCAGCAGTTTCTCAGGGGTCGGCGAGACCCAGTACTTC.

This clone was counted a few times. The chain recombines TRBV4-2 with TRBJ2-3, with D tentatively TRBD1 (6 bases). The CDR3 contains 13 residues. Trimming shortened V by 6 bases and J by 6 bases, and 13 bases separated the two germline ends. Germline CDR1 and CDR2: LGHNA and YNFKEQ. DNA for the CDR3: TGTGCCAGCAGGCGGACAGCGCGGGATACGCAGTATTTT. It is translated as CASRRTARDTQYF.

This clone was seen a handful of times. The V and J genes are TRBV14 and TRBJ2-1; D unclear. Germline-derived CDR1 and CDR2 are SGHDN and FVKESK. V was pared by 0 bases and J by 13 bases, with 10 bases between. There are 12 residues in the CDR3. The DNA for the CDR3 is TGTGCCAGCAGCCAAGAAGAGCGAAGACAGTTCTTC. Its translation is CASSQEERRQFF. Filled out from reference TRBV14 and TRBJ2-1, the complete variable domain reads EAGVTQFPSHSVIEKGQTVTLRCDPISGHDNLYWYRRVMGKEIKFLLHFVKESKQDESGMPNNRFLAERTGGTYSTLKVQPAELEDSGVYFCASSQEERRQFFGPGTRLTVL.

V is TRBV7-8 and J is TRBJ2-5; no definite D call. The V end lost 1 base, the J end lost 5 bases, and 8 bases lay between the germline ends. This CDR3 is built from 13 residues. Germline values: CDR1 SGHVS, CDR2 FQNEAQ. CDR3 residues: CASSLVRRETQYF. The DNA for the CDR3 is TGTGCCAGCAGCTTAGTGCGTCGGGAGACCCAGTACTTC.

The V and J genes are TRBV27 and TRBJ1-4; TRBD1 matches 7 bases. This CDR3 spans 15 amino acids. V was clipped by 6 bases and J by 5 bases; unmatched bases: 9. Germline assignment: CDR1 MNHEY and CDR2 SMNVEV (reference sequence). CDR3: CASRPATGTNEKLFF. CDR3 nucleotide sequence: TGTGCCAGCAGACCCGCGACAGGGACAAATGAAAAACTGTTTTTT.

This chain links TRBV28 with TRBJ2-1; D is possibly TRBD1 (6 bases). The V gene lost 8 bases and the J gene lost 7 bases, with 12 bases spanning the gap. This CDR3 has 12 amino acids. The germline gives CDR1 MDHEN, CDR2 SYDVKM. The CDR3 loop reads CASGQLLNEQFF. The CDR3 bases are TGTGCCAGCGGACAGCTACTGAATGAGCAGTTCTTC.

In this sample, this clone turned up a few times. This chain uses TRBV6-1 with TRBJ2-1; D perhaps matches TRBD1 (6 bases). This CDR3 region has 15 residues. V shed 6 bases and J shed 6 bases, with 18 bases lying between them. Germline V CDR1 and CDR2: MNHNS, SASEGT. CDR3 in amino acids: CASRYDSTGLNEQFF. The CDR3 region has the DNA TGTGCCAGCAGATACGATTCTACAGGGCTCAATGAGCAGTTCTTC.

The CDR3: CASSEQPDTQYF. CDR3 DNA sequence: TGTGCCAGCAGTGAGCAGCCAGATACGCAGTATTTT. The rearrangement joins TRBV2 to TRBJ2-3; D is undetermined. V lost 3 bases and J 4 bases, leaving 5 bases between the germline ends. Germline CDR1 and CDR2: SNHLY and FYNNEI. The CDR3 consists of 12 residues.

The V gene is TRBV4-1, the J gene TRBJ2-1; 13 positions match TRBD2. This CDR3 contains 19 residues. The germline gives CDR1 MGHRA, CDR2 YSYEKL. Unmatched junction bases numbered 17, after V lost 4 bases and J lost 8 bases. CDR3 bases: TGCGCCAGCAGCCGCATCACTAGCGGGGGGGCAGGTATCTCTGATGAGCAGTTCTTC. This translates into CASSRITSGGAGISDEQFF.

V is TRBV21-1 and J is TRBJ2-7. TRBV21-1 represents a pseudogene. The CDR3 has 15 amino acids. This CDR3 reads CASSKHSLLSYEQYV. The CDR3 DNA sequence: TGTGCCAGCAGCAAACATTCCCTCCTCTCCTACGAGCAGTACGTC.

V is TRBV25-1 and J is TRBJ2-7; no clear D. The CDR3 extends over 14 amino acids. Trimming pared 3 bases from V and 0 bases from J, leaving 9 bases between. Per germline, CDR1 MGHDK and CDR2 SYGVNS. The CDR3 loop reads CASSDQGTSYEQYF. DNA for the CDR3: TGTGCCAGCAGTGACCAAGGAACCTCCTACGAGCAGTACTTC.